This TCR beta chain appears in the sequencing data of a study of CD8+CD57+ T cells in acquired aplastic anemia. Across the study: On average, sorted CD4+ and CD8+ cells gave roughly 3 ug of DNA. Study results and limitations: Statistical testing detected no significant gap in CD8+ Simpson's diversity between patients and controls.

Patients chosen for sequencing had shown CD8+CD57+ cell expansion by flow cytometry. Patients, without exception, had severe acquired aplastic anemia. Blood samples were obtained from patients who had received no prior therapy. Per the germline V gene, CDR1 is MGHDK and CDR2 is SYGVNS. This CDR3 has 16 residues. With 5 bases clipped from V and 11 bases from J, the junction kept 19 bases outside the gene matches. Genomic DNA served as template for TCR beta VDJ and CDR3 profiling. TCRdb redid the calling of the reads with MiXCR, one entry per CDR3 protein. The sample records some 180,000 distinct CDR3 sequences, 63% being singletons. Only a few counts were recorded for this clonotype. As yet, its antigen is unknown.

Sequences were obtained from sorted CD4+, CD8+, or CD8+CD57+ T cells (not recorded which) from PBMCs. The clonotype was recovered from a human donor with aplastic anemia. The chain links TRBV25-1 to TRBJ1-1, with TRBD1 identical over 8 bases. In nucleotides, the CDR3 is TGTGCCAGCAGTAACCCCGGGACAGGCACCCAGGTTGATGCTTTCTTT. It codes for CASSNPGTGTQVDAFF.